Shown below are 3 T cell receptor beta chains from a single sample sequenced in a study of blood T cell repertoires in COVID-19. Measured with immunoSEQ multiplex PCR; TCRdb has only the in-frame clones, and not every one. The table has approximately 200,000 clones, about nine tenths seen once. Sequences were obtained from peripheral blood. These receptors were taken from a woman aged 25-40 years with acute or convalescent COVID-19.

The chain uses TRBV4-2 and TRBJ2-2, with a weak D call TRBD2 (6 bases). CDR1 and CDR2 from the germline V gene are LGHNA and YNFKEQ. This CDR3 has 19 residues. V was shortened by 0 bases and J by 5 bases, with 22 bases between the two germline ends. The CDR3 region is CASSQDVYGRYSVTGELFF. Written as DNA, the CDR3 is TGTGCCAGCAGCCAAGATGTGTATGGGAGGTATAGTGTGACCGGGGAGCTGTTTTTT.

The rearrangement links TRBV6-5 to TRBJ1-5; 8 bases line up with TRBD1. The CDR3 consists of 14 residues. Germline-derived CDR1 and CDR2 are MNHEY and SVGAGI. Unmatched junction bases numbered 6, after V lost 5 bases and J lost 6 bases. CDR3 nucleotides: TGTGCCAGCAGTCCCGGACAGGGCGGTCAGCCCCAGCATTTT. Its translation is CASSPGQGGQPQHF.

The chain is built from TRBV7-2 and TRBJ1-1, with D tentatively TRBD1 (6 bases). Trimming shortened V by 3 bases and J by 7 bases, and 9 bases separated the two germline ends. The germline gives CDR1 SGHTA, CDR2 FQGNSA. This CDR3 has 12 amino acids. The CDR3 coding sequence is TGTGCCAGCAGCTTGGACAGAATTGAAGCTTTCTTT. It is translated as CASSLDRIEAFF.